There are a few counts of the clone carrying this T cell receptor beta chain. The CDR3 is 16 amino acids. With 5 bases clipped from V and 2 bases from J, the junction kept 6 bases outside the gene matches. The V gene's germline CDR1 is SGHDT and CDR2 YYEEEE. This record belongs to a study of blood T cell repertoires in COVID-19. Overall study: Acute-phase and convalescent COVID-19 samples originated in the United States, Italy and Spain. PBMCs, B-cell-depleted T cells, or T cells were the source of the cDNA or gDNA that made up the material.

Original data processing: Amplification of reference gene primers was used by the study to estimate nucleated cell counts. Sequencing was performed with immunoSEQ multiplex PCR; in TCRdb, only in-frame clones are kept and a portion is missing. That table gives V, J and clone size, and the DNA gave D and trimming. The table lists under 60,000 clones, 79% of them singletons. The rearrangement links TRBV5-6 to TRBJ2-3, with 12 bases aligning to TRBD2. The sequencing input was peripheral blood. This sequence originates from a man in his 70s with acute or convalescent COVID-19. The CDR3 loop reads CASRQGLAGYTDTQYF. The CDR3 DNA follows: TGTGCCAGCAGACAGGGACTAGCGGGTTACACAGATACGCAGTATTTT. Based on the CDR3 plus reference TRBV5-6 and TRBJ2-3, the full variable domain is DAGVTQSPTHLIKTRGQQVTLRCSPKSGHDTVSWYQQALGQGPQFIFQYYEEEERQRGNFPDRFSGHQFPNYSSELNVNALLLGDSALYLCASRQGLAGYTDTQYFGPGTRLTVL.